What follows is one TCR beta chain and its context. The antigen is unknown. The TRB cDNA libraries were prepared by 5' RACE with UMI labels. No DNA is given; TCRdb re-called the 5' RACE reads and lists each CDR3 protein once. The table counts some 61,000 distinct CDR3 sequences; 4.3% lies in the top ten. The source of the sample is a study of CXCR3-negative and CXCR3-positive naive CD8 T cells. Study-level results: Cryopreservation partially decreased CXCR3 expression, and most assays used fresh PBMCs. CXCR3-positive naive cells had more hydrophobic TRB CDR3s than CXCR3-negative naive cells. TRB CDR3 properties were used to infer TCR strength, and surface CD5 was comparable between naive subsets.

The CDR3 sequence is 14 residues long. Per germline, CDR1 SQVTM and CDR2 ANQGSEA. The sequencing sample was made of naive CXCR3- CD8+ T cells from blood. Subset of the sample: CD45RO-CCR7+CD27+CD95- naive CD8+ T cells lacking CXCR3 (TNR3-). This clonotype originated in a human donor in good health. Some clones in this sample may be carry-over from other donors' samples. The V call is TRBV29-1, the J call TRBJ2-5; TCRdb returns TRBD1, unconfirmable since there is no DNA. Here the CDR3 reads CSVEDPRGRETQYF.